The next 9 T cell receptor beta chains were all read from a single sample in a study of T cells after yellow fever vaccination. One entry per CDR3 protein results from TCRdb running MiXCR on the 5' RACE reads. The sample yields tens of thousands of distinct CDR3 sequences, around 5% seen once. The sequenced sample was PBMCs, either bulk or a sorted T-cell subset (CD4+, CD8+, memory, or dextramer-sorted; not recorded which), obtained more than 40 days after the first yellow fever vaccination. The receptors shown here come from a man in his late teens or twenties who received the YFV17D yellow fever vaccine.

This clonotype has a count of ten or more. In DNA, the CDR3 is TGCGCCAGCAGCTTTACAGGCTCGAGCAATCAGCCCCAGCATTTT. Translation gives CASSFTGSSNQPQHF. This chain uses TRBV5-1 with TRBJ1-5; D may be TRBD1 (5 bases). From germline, CDR1 is SGHRS and CDR2 YFSETQ. This CDR3 comprises 15 residues. The germline V and J ends were trimmed by 2 bases and 1 base, with 10 bases remaining between them.

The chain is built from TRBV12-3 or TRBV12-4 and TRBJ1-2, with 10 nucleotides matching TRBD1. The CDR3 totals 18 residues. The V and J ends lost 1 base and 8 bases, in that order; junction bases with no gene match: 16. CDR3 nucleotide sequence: TGTGCCAGCAGTTTAGGGGCTGGCGGGACAGGGGCGGCTTGGGGCTACACCTTC. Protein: CASSLGAGGTGAAWGYTF.

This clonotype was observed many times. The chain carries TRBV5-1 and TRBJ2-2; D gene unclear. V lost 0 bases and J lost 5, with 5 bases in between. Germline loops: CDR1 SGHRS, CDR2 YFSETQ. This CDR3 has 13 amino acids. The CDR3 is CASSLEKTGELFF. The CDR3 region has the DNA TGCGCCAGCAGCTTGGAGAAGACCGGGGAGCTGTTTTTT.

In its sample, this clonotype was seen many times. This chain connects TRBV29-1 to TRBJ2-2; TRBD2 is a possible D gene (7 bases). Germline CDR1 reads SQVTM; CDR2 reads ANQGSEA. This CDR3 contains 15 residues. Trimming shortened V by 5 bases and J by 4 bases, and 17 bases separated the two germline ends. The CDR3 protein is CSVSRGGDITGELFF. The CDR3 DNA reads TGCAGCGTTTCAAGGGGGGGAGATATCACCGGGGAGCTGTTTTTT.

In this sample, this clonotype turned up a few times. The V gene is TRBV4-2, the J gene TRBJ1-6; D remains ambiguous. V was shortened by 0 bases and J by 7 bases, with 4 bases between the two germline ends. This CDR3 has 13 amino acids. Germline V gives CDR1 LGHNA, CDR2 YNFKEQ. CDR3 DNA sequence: TGTGCCAGCAGCCAAGATCGGAATTCACCCCTCCACTTT. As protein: CASSQDRNSPLHF.

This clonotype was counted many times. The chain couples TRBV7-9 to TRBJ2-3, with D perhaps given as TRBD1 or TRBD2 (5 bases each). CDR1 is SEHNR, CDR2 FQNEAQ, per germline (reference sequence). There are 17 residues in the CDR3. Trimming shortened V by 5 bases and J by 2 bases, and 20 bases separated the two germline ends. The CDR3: CASSPPRDGPSTDTQYF. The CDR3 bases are TGTGCCAGCAGCCCCCCCCGGGACGGACCTTCCACAGATACGCAGTATTTT. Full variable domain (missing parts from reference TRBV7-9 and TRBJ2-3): DTGVSQNPRHKITKRGQNVTFRCDPISEHNRLYWYRQTLGQGPEFLTYFQNEAQLEKSRLLSDRFSAERPKGSFSTLEIQRTEQGDSAMYLCASSPPRDGPSTDTQYFGPGTRLTVL.

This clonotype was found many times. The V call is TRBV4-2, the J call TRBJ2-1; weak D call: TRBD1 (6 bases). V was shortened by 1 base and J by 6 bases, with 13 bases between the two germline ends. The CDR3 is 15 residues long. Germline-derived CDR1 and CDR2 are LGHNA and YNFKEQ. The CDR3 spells CASSQVQGSRNEQFF. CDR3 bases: TGTGCCAGCAGCCAAGTCCAGGGGTCCCGCAATGAGCAGTTCTTC.

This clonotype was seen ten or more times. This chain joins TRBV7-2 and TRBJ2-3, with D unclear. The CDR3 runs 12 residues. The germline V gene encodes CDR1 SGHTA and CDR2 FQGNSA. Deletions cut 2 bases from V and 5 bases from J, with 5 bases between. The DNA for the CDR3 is TGTGCCAGCAGCTTACTAAGAGATACGCAGTATTTT. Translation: CASSLLRDTQYF. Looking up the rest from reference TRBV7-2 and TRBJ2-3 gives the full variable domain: GAGVSQSPSNKVTEKGKDVELRCDPISGHTALYWYRQSLGQGLEFLIYFQGNSAPDKSGLPSDRFSAERTGGSVSTLTIQRTQQEDSAVYLCASSLLRDTQYFGPGTRLTVL.

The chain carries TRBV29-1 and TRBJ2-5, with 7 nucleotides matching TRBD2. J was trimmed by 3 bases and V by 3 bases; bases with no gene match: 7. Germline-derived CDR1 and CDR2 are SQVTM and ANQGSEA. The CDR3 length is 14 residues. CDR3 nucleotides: TGCAGCGTTGACCGTGGGAGGGGAAAAGAGACCCAGTACTTC. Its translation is CSVDRGRGKETQYF.